This is a list of T cell receptor beta chains from one sample in a study of tumor-infiltrating lymphocytes in primary liver carcinoma. TCRdb analysed the multiplex PCR reads with MiXCR anew, one entry per CDR3 protein. The sample consists of about 43,000 distinct CDR3 sequences, 73% of them appearing once. The sequenced material came from liver tumor tissue from sampling region 2. Receptors were obtained from a man aged 35-49 years with primary liver carcinoma and hepatitis B virus infection. Each CDR3 is given with its conserved first and last residue. A D gene is named only where the DNA matches it firmly. Only some rows state a clone size, as once, few, many or a class for expanded clones.

TRBJ2-1	TRBD2	NA	TRBV20-1	TGCAGTGCTCCTCGGGAGGTTTCCTACAATGATCAGTTCTTC	CSAPREVSYNDQFF
TRBJ1-5	TRBD1	large	TRBV6-1	TGTGCCAGCAGTGATCCGGGACAGGGGAATCAGCCCCAGCATTTT	CASSDPGQGNQPQHF
TRBJ1-1	TRBD1	NA	TRBV29-1	TGCACCGTTGCAGGGGGCTGGGGGATGAACACTAAAACTTTCTTT	CTVAGGWGMNTKTFF
TRBJ2-1	NA	NA	TRBV11-3	TGTGTCGGCAGCTTAGGCGTCTCGAATAATGGGCAGTTCTTC	CVGSLGVSNNGQFF
TRBJ2-7	NA	NA	TRBV29-1	TGCATCGCCATGACATCTGGGACCGGCACTTCCTACGAGGAGTACTTC	CIAMTSGTGTSYEEYF
TRBJ2-7	NA	NA	TRBV11-1	TGTGCCAGCAGTTCGCTTCCAGGGTGCGCCTACGAGTTGTACTTC	CASSSLPGCAYELYF
TRBJ2-5	NA	once	TRBV12-3/TRBV12-4	TGTACCAGCATTTTAGGGGATGGAGAGACCCAGTACTTC	CTSILGDGETQYF
TRBJ2-5	TRBD1	few	TRBV12-3/TRBV12-4	TGTACCAGCAGTTTGTTGCAGGGGGAGACCCACTACTTC	CTSSLLQGETHYF
TRBJ1-5	NA	NA	TRBV12-3/TRBV12-4	TGTGCCAGCACGCGGGGCACTGCAATAGATCAGTCCCAGCATTTT	CASTRGTAIDQSQHF
TRBJ1-1	NA	NA	TRBV30	TGCGCCTCGAGTAAGGGGCACGGGACTGAAGCTTTCTTT	CASSKGHGTEAFF
TRBJ2-2	TRBD2	NA	TRBV7-9	TGTTCCAGCAGCCCCCCTAGCGGGAGAAGGAGCGGGGAGCTGTATTTT	CSSSPPSGRRSGELYF
TRBJ2-3	NA	NA	TRBV5-1	TGCGCCTGCAGAATTCAGGAGGGCACAGATATGCAGTATTTT	CACRIQEGTDMQYF
TRBJ2-1	NA	NA	TRBV7-9	TGTACCAGCAGCTTATCACTCCCTAGTCATGAGCAGTTCTTT	CTSSLSLPSHEQFF
TRBJ2-6	NA	NA	TRBV11-2	TGCGCCAGCAGCATGGGGGGAGACGGGGGCATTTCCCTCTCTGGGGCCAGCGTCCTGACTTTC	CASSMGGDGGISLSGASVLTF
TRBJ1-5	NA	NA	TRBV13	TGTACCAGTAGCTTAGGCGGTAGCAATCAGCCCCAGCATTTT	CTSSLGGSNQPQHF
TRBJ1-1	TRBD1	NA	TRBV4-1	TGCGCCAGCAGCCAAGGTAACAGGGGAAGGGGCACTGAAGCTTTCTTT	CASSQGNRGRGTEAFF
TRBJ2-1	TRBD2	NA	TRBV5-6	TGTGCCAGCAGCCCGTCTGGGAGCGGGAGGGACAACGGGCAGTTCTTC	CASSPSGSGRDNGQFF
TRBJ1-4	TRBD1	medium-sized	TRBV28	TGTGCCAGCAGTTTTGGGGACAGATTTGCAACTAATGAAAAACTGTTTTTT	CASSFGDRFATNEKLFF
TRBJ1-2	NA	once	TRBV4-1	TGCGCCAGCAGCTCACCGGTTTGGGCGGGGGGCTACACCTTC	CASSSPVWAGGYTF
TRBJ2-1	TRBD2	NA	TRBV29-1	TGCAGCGTTGGCCCTCTAGCGGGGGTGACCACTGAGCAGTTCTTC	CSVGPLAGVTTEQFF
TRBJ2-1	NA	medium-sized	TRBV12-3/TRBV12-4	TGTGCCAGCAGCAGAAGCGGGAATGAGCAGTTCTTC	CASSRSGNEQFF
TRBJ2-7	TRBD2	large	TRBV6-2/TRBV6-3	TGTGCCAGCAGCACTCCGACTAGCGGAGGGTACGAGCAGTACTTC	CASSTPTSGGYEQYF
TRBJ2-3	TRBD2	NA	TRBV11-3	TGTGCCAGCAGCTTTAGCGGGAGGCGGACAGATACGCAGTATTTT	CASSFSGRRTDTQYF
TRBJ2-7	NA	few	TRBV27	TGTGCCAGCAGTTTATCAGCAGGGATCGCCTACGAGCAGTACTTC	CASSLSAGIAYEQYF
TRBJ1-2	NA	NA	TRBV5-4	TGTGCCAGCAGCCTGGGGGGGGCAGTGGACTATGGTTACACCTTC	CASSLGGAVDYGYTF
TRBJ2-7	TRBD1	few	TRBV6-5	TGTGACAGCAGTGCCGGGACAGGACGCTACGAGCATTACTTC	CDSSAGTGRYEHYF
TRBJ2-5	TRBD1	NA	TRBV6-2/TRBV6-3	TGTGCCAGCAGCGACAGGGTCAGGGAGACCCGGTACTTC	CASSDRVRETRYF
TRBJ2-7	TRBD1	NA	TRBV12-3/TRBV12-4	TGTGCCAGCATCCCCGGGACAGAAAAGCACGAGCAGTACTTC	CASIPGTEKHEQYF
TRBJ2-2	NA	NA	TRBV6-5	TGTGCCAGCAGTTACTCATGGAAACGGGAGAAGCTGTTTTTT	CASSYSWKREKLFF
TRBJ1-1	NA	NA	TRBV29-1	TGCAGTGTTGAAGAATGGAAAGGGAGGACTGAAGCTTTCTTT	CSVEEWKGRTEAFF
TRBJ1-1	NA	NA	TRBV29-1	TGCAACGTTTCCGCAGGGTGGAGTATGAACAATGAAGCTTTCTTT	CNVSAGWSMNNEAFF
TRBJ1-5	NA	many	TRBV19	TGTGCCAGTAGTATTGGAGGGGCGGGCAATCAGCCCCAGCATTTT	CASSIGGAGNQPQHF
TRBJ2-3	NA	NA	TRBV5-6	TGTACCAACAGCTTATTAGCGGATACGCAGTATTTT	CTNSLLADTQYF
TRBJ2-1	TRBD2	NA	TRBV29-1	TGCACCGTTGGACTAGCGAGAGGGTTCTACAATGAGAAGTTCTTC	CTVGLARGFYNEKFF
TRBJ2-2	TRBD2	NA	TRBV7-3	TGTGCCAGCACCCGTGGACTAGCATCGGGGGAGTTGTTTTTT	CASTRGLASGELFF
TRBJ2-3	TRBD2	NA	TRBV7-9	TGTGCCAGCAGCCAGACTAGCTGGGGGTCCACAGATACGCAGTATTTT	CASSQTSWGSTDTQYF
TRBJ2-5	NA	NA	TRBV12-3/TRBV12-4	TGTGTCAGCAGCTTAATAGAGGGAGAGACCCAGTACTTC	CVSSLIEGETQYF
TRBJ1-1	TRBD1	NA	TRBV11-2	TGTGCCAGCAGCTTAAGTCGATTAGGACAGGGGTGCACTGAAGCTTTCTTT	CASSLSRLGQGCTEAFF
TRBJ2-5	NA	NA	TRBV14	TGTGCCAGCAGCAAGCGACAGGAGGCTCAGGAGACCCAGTACTTC	CASSKRQEAQETQYF
TRBJ2-7	NA	NA	TRBV5-4	TGTGCCAGCAGCTCTACTAGTGGGCTTGCCTACGAGCAATACTTC	CASSSTSGLAYEQYF
TRBJ2-6	TRBD1	NA	TRBV6-1	TGTGTCAGCACCGAACAGGGGTTAGCTGGAGCCAACGTCCTGACTTTC	CVSTEQGLAGANVLTF
TRBJ2-6	NA	few	TRBV6-2/TRBV6-3	TGTGCCAGAAGTTACGCGGGACTCTCTGGGGCCAACGTCCTGACATTC	CARSYAGLSGANVLTF
TRBJ1-1	TRBD1	NA	TRBV6-6	TGTATCAGCAGGGGGACAGGGGTAAGGACTGAAGCTTTCTTT	CISRGTGVRTEAFF
TRBJ1-5	NA	NA	TRBV6-2/TRBV6-3	TGTGACAGCAGTGACCGCTCCTTCCAGCCTCAGCATTTT	CDSSDRSFQPQHF
TRBJ2-3	TRBD2	NA	TRBV10-3	TGTGCCATCAGTCGGACTAGTGGGGGTGGCACAGATACGCCGTATTTT	CAISRTSGGGTDTPYF
TRBJ1-5	NA	NA	TRBV11-3	TGTGCCAGCAGCTTAGGTCTAGGGGTGGCTCAGCCTCAGCATTTT	CASSLGLGVAQPQHF
TRBJ2-7	TRBD1	NA	TRBV11-2	TGTGCCGGTAGCTTAGGCCCCGACAGGGGAGAGCAGTACTTC	CAGSLGPDRGEQYF
TRBJ1-2	NA	once	TRBV28	TGTGCCAGCAGTTTCTCAGAGGCCAAGTATGGCTACACCTTC	CASSFSEAKYGYTF